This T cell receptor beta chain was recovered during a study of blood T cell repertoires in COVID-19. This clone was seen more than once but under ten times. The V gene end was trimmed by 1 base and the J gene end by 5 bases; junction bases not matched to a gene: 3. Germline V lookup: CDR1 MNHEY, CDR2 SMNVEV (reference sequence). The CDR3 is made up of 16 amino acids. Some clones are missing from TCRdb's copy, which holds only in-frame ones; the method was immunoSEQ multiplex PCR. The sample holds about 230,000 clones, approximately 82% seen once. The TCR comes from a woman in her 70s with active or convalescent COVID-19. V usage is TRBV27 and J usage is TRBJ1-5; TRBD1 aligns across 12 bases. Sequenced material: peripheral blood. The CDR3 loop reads CASSLWGTGGYQPQHF. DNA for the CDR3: TGTGCCAGCAGTTTATGGGGGACAGGGGGCTATCAGCCCCAGCATTTT.